Listed here is a single T cell receptor (beta chain). This sample is part of a study of blood T cell repertoires in COVID-19. Study context: Samples representing acute and convalescent COVID-19 were sourced from the United States, Italy and Spain. T cells, B-cell-depleted T cells, or PBMCs provided the cDNA or gDNA that served as material.

Authors' data handling: Cell counts per sample came from amplifying reference gene primers. Generated by immunoSEQ multiplex PCR, the TCRdb table keeps only in-frame clones and is missing some. V, J and clone size derive from that table, while D and trimming were established from the DNA sequence. The sample carries 80,000 to 95,000 clones, over 70% recorded once. Trimming stripped 5 bases from V and 0 bases from J, with 11 bases between. The V gene's germline CDR1 is LNHDA and CDR2 SQIVND (reference sequence). The CDR3 has 15 amino acids. The chain links TRBV19 to TRBJ2-4; D unresolved. The sample taken for sequencing was peripheral blood. The sequence derives from a woman over 75 with acute or convalescent COVID-19. The DNA of the CDR3 is TGTGCCAGTAGTGTCTTCACAGTAGCCAAAAACATTCAGTACTTC. Its translation: CASSVFTVAKNIQYF.